These 30 T cell receptor beta chains came from one sample sequenced in a study of blood T cells in healthy people across ages (dated by TCRdb to between 2014 and 2017). The library was generated by 5' RACE. The instrument was an Illumina HiSeq 2500. A second PCR of roughly 7 to 12 cycles was performed with a sample-barcoded 5' primer and a J-beta primer mix. TCRdb reprocessing: public reads trimmed at Q25 with fastp, clones called with MiXCR, in-frame beta chains kept. Every CDR3 protein is listed once, alongside the most common genes and DNA of its rows. This sample comprises about 680,000 distinct CDR3 sequences, 49% of them detected only once. 25% to 35% of the sample belongs to the ten largest clones. Material: blood. These receptors all come from a woman aged 60 to 75 in good health.

The rearrangement uses TRBV7-2 and TRBJ2-7, with TRBD1 matching over 8 bases. V dropped 0 bases and J dropped 4; count of bases not matched to a gene: 8. Germline V CDR1 and CDR2: SGHTA, FQGNSA. The CDR3 is 16 amino acids. CDR3: CASSLAGTGIPYEQYF. CDR3 DNA: TGTGCCAGCAGCTTAGCGGGGACAGGAATTCCATACGAGCAGTACTTC. Combining the CDR3 with reference TRBV7-2 and TRBJ2-7 gives the whole variable domain GAGVSQSPSNKVTEKGKDVELRCDPISGHTALYWYRQSLGQGLEFLIYFQGNSAPDKSGLPSDRFSAERTGGSVSTLTIQRTQQEDSAVYLCASSLAGTGIPYEQYFGPGTRLTVT.

The chain uses TRBV3-1 and TRBJ2-3; D is ambiguous. Germline-derived CDR1 and CDR2 are LGHDT and YNNKEL (reference sequence). The CDR3 has 13 residues. V dropped 8 bases and J dropped 4 bases, with 13 bases sitting between them. As DNA, the CDR3 is TGTGCCAGCTGTAGAAGTCAGGCAGATACGCAGTATTTT. Its translation: CASCRSQADTQYF.

The V and J genes are TRBV18 and TRBJ2-7; 8 positions match TRBD1. The CDR3 runs to 14 residues. The germline V gene encodes CDR1 KGHSH and CDR2 LQKENI. V was clipped by 2 bases and J by 3 bases; unmatched bases: 3. CDR3 bases: TGTGCCAGCTCACCATCGACAGGGGTCTACGAGCAGTACTTC. It specifies CASSPSTGVYEQYF.

In this sample, this clonotype turned up a few times. The rearrangement links TRBV7-2 to TRBJ2-5; 8 nucleotides line up with TRBD2. The DNA end is more similar to TRBJ2-7, so the J call may be wrong. CDR3 length equals 16 residues. Germline assignment: CDR1 SGHTA and CDR2 FQGNSA. The CDR3 is CASSPSGAGDPYEQYF. The CDR3 DNA follows: TGTGCCAGCAGCCCAAGCGGAGCGGGGGACCCCTACGAGCAGTACTTC.

This clonotype is a singleton in its sample. A single base separates this from a much larger clone, so it may be a read error. The gene calls are TRBV29-1 and TRBJ2-1; D is perhaps TRBD1 (6 bases). V dropped 5 bases and J dropped 8 bases, with 22 bases sitting between them. CDR1 and CDR2 (germline): SQVTM, ANQGSEA. The CDR3 consists of 15 residues. CDR3 sequence: CSVRKFDRKYDEQFF. In DNA form, the CDR3 reads TGCAGCGTTCGGAAGTTCGACAGGAAGTACGATGAGCAGTTCTTC.

This clonotype was counted only a few times. The rearrangement joins TRBV5-1 to TRBJ2-5; TRBD2 matches 11 bases. TRBJ2-7 matches the DNA end more closely, so the J call is doubtful. Germline CDR1 SGHRS, CDR2 YFSETQ. The CDR3 runs to 16 residues. The CDR3 DNA is TGCGCCAGCAGCTTAAAGGGTGGGACTAGCGGCTACGAGCAGTACTTC. Translated: CASSLKGGTSGYEQYF.

This clonotype showed up just a few times. V is TRBV6-5 and J is TRBJ2-5; 7 bases align to TRBD1. The J call is doubtful: the DNA matches TRBJ2-7 better. Germline loops: CDR1 MNHEY, CDR2 SVGAGI. CDR3 size: 14 residues. The DNA of the CDR3 is TGTGCCAGCAGACCCCAGGGGGAAGGCTACGAGCAGTACTTC. As protein: CASRPQGEGYEQYF.

Only a few counts were recorded for this clonotype. The V and J genes are TRBV3-1 and TRBJ2-1; a weak D match, TRBD2 (5 bases). Looked up from germline, CDR1 is LGHDT and CDR2 is YNNKEL (reference sequence). V was trimmed by 3 bases and J by 0 bases, leaving 15 bases between them. The CDR3 runs to 17 residues. CDR3 in DNA: TGTGCCAGCAGCCAGCTGCGGAAGACTAACTCCTACAATGAGCAGTTCTTC. This encodes CASSQLRKTNSYNEQFF.

This clonotype occurred once. CDR3 bases: TGTGCCGGTAAGGGGCGGTCGGATACGCAGTATTTT. Protein product: CAGKGRSDTQYF. The rearrangement links TRBV6-2 or TRBV6-3 to TRBJ2-3; possible D gene TRBD1, 5 bases. The CDR3 consists of 12 residues. CDR1 is MNHEY, CDR2 SVGEGT, per germline. The V end was cut by 11 bases, the J end by 6 bases, with 15 bases between.

Regarding this clonotype: This could be a read error, since a much larger clone is one nucleotide away. The CDR3 spells CASSQVAGSYNEQFF. The DNA for the CDR3 is TGTGCCAGCAGCCAAGTGGCAGGGTCCTACAATGAGCAGTTCTTC. V and J are TRBV16 and TRBJ2-1, with D possibly being TRBD1 (5 bases). Germline CDR1 and CDR2: KGHSY and FQNENV. The length of the CDR3 is 15 residues. The ends were cut back, 2 bases at V and 1 base at J, with 9 bases in the middle.

The chain recombines TRBV25-1 with TRBJ2-1, with TRBD2 matching over 8 bases. This CDR3 has 14 residues. Germline trimming cut 5 bases from V and 9 bases from J; bases unmatched to any gene: 9. Per the germline V gene, CDR1 is MGHDK and CDR2 is SYGVNS. CDR3 DNA sequence: TGTGCCAGCAGTTTGACTAGCGAGACACCTGAGCAGTTCTTC. Protein: CASSLTSETPEQFF.

This sequence joins TRBV4-3 and TRBJ2-5; 7 bases match TRBD2. Germline lookup yields CDR1 LGHNA and CDR2 YSLEER. V shed 3 bases and J 11 bases; nucleotides not matched to a gene: 24. CDR3 size: 18 residues. For the CDR3, the DNA is TGCGCCAGCAGCCAGGGTGGTGGAGGTGGGAGGGTCTACAATGAGCAGTACTTC. Translating gives CASSQGGGGGRVYNEQYF.

The V call is TRBV9, the J call TRBJ1-2, with D possibly TRBD1 on 5 matching bases. Looked up from germline, CDR1 is SGDLS and CDR2 is YYNGEE. CDR3 size: 15 residues. The V end was cut by 6 bases, the J end by 8 bases, with 23 bases between. CDR3 DNA: TGTGCCAGCAAAGACCCCGGGGGGAAGTCGCGGGGCTACACCTTC. As protein: CASKDPGGKSRGYTF.

This clonotype showed up just once. The V and J genes are TRBV5-1 and TRBJ2-3; no reliable D call. V was pared by 2 bases and J by 3 bases, with 13 bases between. The CDR3 contains 15 residues. Germline V gene lookup returns CDR1 SGHRS and CDR2 YFSETQ. CDR3 nucleotide sequence: TGCGCCAGCAGCTTTTTAAACGTTTTAACAGATACGCAGTATTTT. This encodes CASSFLNVLTDTQYF.

The V call is TRBV7-2, the J call TRBJ2-3, with D possibly being TRBD2 (5 bases). This CDR3 is 13 amino acids long. From germline, CDR1 is SGHTA and CDR2 FQGNSA. Trimming removed 9 bases at V and 4 bases at J, with 14 bases between. The DNA for the CDR3 is TGTGCCAGTGCTCGGGAAGGTGCAGATACGCAGTATTTT. This translates into CASAREGADTQYF.

The chain employs TRBV29-1 and TRBJ2-7, with 11 bases aligning to TRBD1. Germline loops: CDR1 SQVTM, CDR2 ANQGSEA. V was pared by 2 bases and J by 6 bases, with 6 bases of the junction left unmatched. This CDR3 comprises 14 residues. The CDR3 DNA is TGCAGCGTTGAATTCCAGGACAGGGGGCGCGAGCAGTACTTC. This gives the protein CSVEFQDRGREQYF.

The genes are TRBV30 and TRBJ1-2; D might be TRBD1 (6 bases). The CDR3 sequence is 12 residues long. Per germline, CDR1 GTSNPN and CDR2 SVGIG (reference sequence). V shed 4 bases and J shed 6 bases, with 12 bases lying between them. CDR3 in DNA: TGTGCCTGGACTGGGCCAGGGGATGGCTACACCTTC. This codes for CAWTGPGDGYTF.

A remark on this clonotype: A much bigger clone sits one base away, suggesting this may be a read error. The chain couples TRBV7-2 to TRBJ2-6, with a tentative D call TRBD2 (5 bases). This CDR3 comprises 16 residues. Germline CDR1 is SGHTA and CDR2 is FQGNSA. This chain's CDR3 is CVSSFGTGSGANVLTF. In DNA form, the CDR3 reads TGTGTCAGCAGCTTCGGTACGGGATCTGGGGCCAACGTCCTGACTTTC.

This clonotype was observed a few times. The chain couples TRBV28 to TRBJ2-1; TRBD2 aligns across 14 bases. Germline V CDR1 and CDR2: MDHEN, SYDVKM. The CDR3 is 19 residues long. J lost 4 bases, V lost 4 bases, and 12 bases had no gene match. CDR3 DNA: TGTGCCAGCAGTTCGACTAGCGGGAGGGCCGAATCGATATACAATGAGCAGTTCTTC. As protein: CASSSTSGRAESIYNEQFF.

The V and J genes are TRBV11-2 and TRBJ2-1; D uncertain. The germline V gene has CDR1 SGHAT and CDR2 FQNNGV. The CDR3 runs to 13 residues. Trimming removed 5 bases at V and 6 bases at J, with 11 bases between. The CDR3 loop reads CASSLHLSNEQFF. DNA for the CDR3: TGTGCCAGCAGCCTCCATTTATCCAATGAGCAGTTCTTC.

The chain is built from TRBV4-3 and TRBJ1-2, with TRBD1 matching over 9 bases. J lost 5 bases, V lost 3 bases, and 4 bases had no gene match. This CDR3 region has 14 residues. Germline V gene data show CDR1 as LGHNA and CDR2 as YSLEER. CDR3 residues: CASSHADRGYGYTF. The CDR3 coding sequence is TGCGCCAGCAGCCACGCGGACAGGGGTTATGGCTACACCTTC.

This rearrangement joins TRBV3-1 to TRBJ2-2; D may be TRBD1 (5 bases). V lost 4 bases, J lost 6 bases, and 12 bases lay in between. This CDR3 has 14 amino acids. Germline V lookup: CDR1 LGHDT, CDR2 YNNKEL (reference sequence). CDR3 bases: TGTGCCAGCAGCCTGGGGCCGGTGGCCGGGGAGCTGTTTTTT. Translation gives CASSLGPVAGELFF. Variable domain in full (rest from reference TRBV3-1 and TRBJ2-2): DTAVSQTPKYLVTQMGNDKSIKCEQNLGHDTMYWYKQDSKKFLKIMFSYNNKELIINETVPNRFSPKSPDKAHLNLHINSLELGDSAVYFCASSLGPVAGELFFGEGSRLTVL.

This clonotype came up once. This sequence joins TRBV7-3 and TRBJ2-1; D unresolved. The germline V gene has CDR1 SGHTA and CDR2 FQGTGA. The CDR3 length is 13 residues. Trimming took 2 bases from V and 7 from J, leaving 9 bases between them. In nucleotides, the CDR3 is TGTGCCAGCAGCTTAGAGAGTGGGAATGAGCAGTTCTTC. Amino acid sequence: CASSLESGNEQFF. The variable domain in full, with the rest retrieved from reference TRBV7-3 and TRBJ2-1, is GAGVSQTPSNKVTEKGKYVELRCDPISGHTALYWYRQSLGQGPEFLIYFQGTGAADDSGLPNDRFFAVRPEGSVSTLKIQRTERGDSAVYLCASSLESGNEQFFGPGTRLTVL.

The chain employs TRBV5-1 and TRBJ2-3, with TRBD2 as a possible D gene (5 bases). CDR3 length: 14 amino acids. Trimming left V 4 bases short and J 2 bases short, with 11 bases between. The germline V gene encodes CDR1 SGHRS and CDR2 YFSETQ. The CDR3 spells CASSPWTDTDTQYF. The CDR3 DNA follows: TGCGCCAGCAGCCCTTGGACTGACACAGATACGCAGTATTTT.

The chain uses TRBV20-1 and TRBJ2-3; 8 bases line up with TRBD2. Trimming at V came to 4 bases and at J to 2 bases, leaving 5 bases not matched to a gene. In germline, CDR1 is DFQATT, CDR2 SNEGSKA (reference sequence). CDR3 length: 14 residues. The CDR3 nucleotides read TGCAGTGCTACCACTAGCGGAATCACAGATACGCAGTATTTT. This codes for CSATTSGITDTQYF.

The rearrangement joins TRBV11-1 to TRBJ1-4, with D tentatively TRBD1 (5 bases). Trimming left V 2 bases short and J 7 bases short, with 20 bases between. The CDR3 runs 17 residues. Germline V CDR1 and CDR2: SGHAT, FQDESV (reference sequence). The CDR3 reads CASSLYTSGTASEKLFF. The CDR3 nucleotides are TGTGCCAGCAGCTTATATACCTCCGGGACGGCGAGTGAAAAACTGTTTTTT.

This clonotype turned up a few times. The genes are TRBV18 and TRBJ2-1, with a tentative D call TRBD2 (6 bases). Trimming took 3 bases from V and 6 from J, leaving 9 bases between them. The CDR3 has 13 amino acids. The germline V gene has CDR1 KGHSH and CDR2 LQKENI. As DNA, the CDR3 is TGTGCCAGCTCACCGCTCGGGAGCAATGAGCAGTTCTTC. It is translated as CASSPLGSNEQFF.

This clonotype was seen ten or more times. J is TRBJ2-2 and V is TRBV27; D possibly uses TRBD1 or TRBD2 (6 bases each). The CDR3 length is 14 residues. Trimming took off 5 bases at V and 1 base at J, with 8 bases between the two ends. Germline V gene lookup returns CDR1 MNHEY and CDR2 SMNVEV (reference sequence). The DNA of the CDR3 is TGTGCCAGCAGTCGGGGGCAGAACACCGGGGAGCTGTTTTTT. Amino acids: CASSRGQNTGELFF.

There are many counts of this clonotype. The rearrangement links TRBV28 to TRBJ2-5; D is possibly TRBD1 or TRBD2 (9 bases each). Germline V lookup: CDR1 MDHEN, CDR2 SYDVKM. The CDR3 spans 16 residues. The V end was cut by 5 bases, the J end by 11 bases, with 27 bases between. CDR3 sequence: CASSTGGGRAHNEQYF. Written as DNA, the CDR3 is TGTGCCAGCAGTACAGGGGGCGGGAGGGCCCACAATGAGCAGTACTTC.

The sample holds many counts of this clonotype. The CDR3 DNA reads TGTGCCAGCAATGCGGGAGGGGATACGCAGTATTTT. It yields the protein CASNAGGDTQYF. The V call is TRBV2, the J call TRBJ2-3; 9 nucleotides align to TRBD2. The CDR3 covers 12 residues. Germline V gene data show CDR1 as SNHLY and CDR2 as FYNNEI. With 7 bases clipped from V and 6 bases from J, the junction kept 2 bases outside the gene matches. The whole variable domain, remainder taken from reference TRBV2 and TRBJ2-3, is EPEVTQTPSHQVTQMGQEVILRCVPISNHLYFYWYRQILGQKVEFLVSFYNNEISEKSEIFDDQFSVERPDGSNFTLKIRSTKLEDSAMYFCASNAGGDTQYFGPGTRLTVL.